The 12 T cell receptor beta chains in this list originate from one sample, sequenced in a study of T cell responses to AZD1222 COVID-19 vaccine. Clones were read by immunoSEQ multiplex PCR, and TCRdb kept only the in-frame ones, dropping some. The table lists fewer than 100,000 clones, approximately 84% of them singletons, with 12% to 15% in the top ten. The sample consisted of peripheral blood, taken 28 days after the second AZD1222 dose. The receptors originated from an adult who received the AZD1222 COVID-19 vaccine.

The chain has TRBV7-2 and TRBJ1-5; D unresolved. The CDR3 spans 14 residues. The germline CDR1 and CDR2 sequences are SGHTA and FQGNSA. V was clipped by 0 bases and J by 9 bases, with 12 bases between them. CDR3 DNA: TGTGCCAGCAGCTTAGCCGGGTTGCGAGGGCCCCAGCATTTT. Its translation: CASSLAGLRGPQHF. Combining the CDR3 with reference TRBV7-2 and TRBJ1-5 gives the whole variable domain GAGVSQSPSNKVTEKGKDVELRCDPISGHTALYWYRQSLGQGLEFLIYFQGNSAPDKSGLPSDRFSAERTGGSVSTLTIQRTQQEDSAVYLCASSLAGLRGPQHFGDGTRLSIL.

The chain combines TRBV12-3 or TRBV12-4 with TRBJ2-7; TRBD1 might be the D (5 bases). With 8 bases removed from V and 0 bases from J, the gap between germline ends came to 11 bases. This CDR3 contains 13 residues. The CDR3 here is CASGHMNSYEQYF. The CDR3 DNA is TGTGCCAGCGGACACATGAACTCCTACGAGCAGTACTTC.

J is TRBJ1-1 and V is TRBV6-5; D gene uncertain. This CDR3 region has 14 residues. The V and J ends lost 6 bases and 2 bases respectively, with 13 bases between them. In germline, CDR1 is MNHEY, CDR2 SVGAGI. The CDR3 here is CASRKTPPNTEAFF. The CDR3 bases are TGTGCCAGCAGAAAGACTCCGCCAAACACTGAAGCTTTCTTT.

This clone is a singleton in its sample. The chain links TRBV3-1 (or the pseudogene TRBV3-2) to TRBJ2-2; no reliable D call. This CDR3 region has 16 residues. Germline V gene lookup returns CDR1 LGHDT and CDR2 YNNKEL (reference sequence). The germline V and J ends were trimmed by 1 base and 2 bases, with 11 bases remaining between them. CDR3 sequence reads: CASSQVSPSNTGELFF. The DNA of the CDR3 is TGTGCCAGCAGCCAAGTCTCCCCCTCAAACACCGGGGAGCTGTTTTTT.

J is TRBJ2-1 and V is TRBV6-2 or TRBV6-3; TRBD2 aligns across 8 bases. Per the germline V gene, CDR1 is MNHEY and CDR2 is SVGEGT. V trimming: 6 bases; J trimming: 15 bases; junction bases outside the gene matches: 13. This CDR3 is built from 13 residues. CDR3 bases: TGTGCCAGCAGCTCAACTAGCGGAAGGGCGGGGTTCTTC. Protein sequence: CASSSTSGRAGFF.

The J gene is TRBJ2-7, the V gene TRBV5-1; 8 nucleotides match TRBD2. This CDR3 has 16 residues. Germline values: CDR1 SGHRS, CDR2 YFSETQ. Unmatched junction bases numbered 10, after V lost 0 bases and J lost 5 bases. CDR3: CASSLGLGTRAHEQYF. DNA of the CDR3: TGCGCCAGCAGCTTGGGCCTTGGGACTAGGGCCCACGAGCAGTACTTC. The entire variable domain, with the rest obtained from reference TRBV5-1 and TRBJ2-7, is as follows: KAGVTQTPRYLIKTRGQQVTLSCSPISGHRSVSWYQQTPGQGLQFLFEYFSETQRNKGNFPGRFSGRQFSNSRSEMNVSTLELGDSALYLCASSLGLGTRAHEQYFGPGTRLTVT.

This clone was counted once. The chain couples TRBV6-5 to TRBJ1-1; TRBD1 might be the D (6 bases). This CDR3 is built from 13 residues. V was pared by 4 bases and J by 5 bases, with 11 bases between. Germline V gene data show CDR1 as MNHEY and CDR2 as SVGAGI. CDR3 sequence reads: CASSSDRWTEAFF. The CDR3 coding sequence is TGTGCCAGCAGTTCGGACAGATGGACTGAAGCTTTCTTT.

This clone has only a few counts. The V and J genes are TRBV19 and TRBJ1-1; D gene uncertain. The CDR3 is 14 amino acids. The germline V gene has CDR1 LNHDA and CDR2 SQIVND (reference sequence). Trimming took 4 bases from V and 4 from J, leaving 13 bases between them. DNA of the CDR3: TGTGCCAGTAGTAGACGAGGATGGCCCACTGAAGCTTTCTTT. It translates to CASSRRGWPTEAFF.

The CDR3 here is CATPRCQGGDEAFF. CDR3 nucleotide sequence: TGTGCCACCCCTCGCTGTCAGGGCGGAGATGAAGCTTTCTTT. The chain is built from TRBV24-1 and TRBJ1-1; possibly TRBD1 for D (5 bases). This CDR3 region has 14 residues. With 9 bases removed from V and 7 bases from J, the gap between germline ends came to 20 bases. Germline V CDR1 and CDR2: KGHDR, SFDVKD.

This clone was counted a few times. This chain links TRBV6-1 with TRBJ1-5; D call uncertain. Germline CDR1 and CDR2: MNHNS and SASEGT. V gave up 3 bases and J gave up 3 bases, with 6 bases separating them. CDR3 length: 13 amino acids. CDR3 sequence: CASSDRNNQPQHF. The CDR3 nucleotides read TGTGCCAGCAGTGACAGGAACAATCAGCCCCAGCATTTT.

The CDR3 bases are TGTGCCAGCAGCCCGAAATCGACGGGGAACACTGAAGCTTTCTTT. It translates to CASSPKSTGNTEAFF. The rearrangement joins TRBV5-4 to TRBJ1-1; no definite D call. V dropped 4 bases and J dropped 1 base, with 14 bases sitting between them. There are 15 residues in the CDR3. CDR1 and CDR2 (germline): SGHNT, YYREEE (reference sequence).

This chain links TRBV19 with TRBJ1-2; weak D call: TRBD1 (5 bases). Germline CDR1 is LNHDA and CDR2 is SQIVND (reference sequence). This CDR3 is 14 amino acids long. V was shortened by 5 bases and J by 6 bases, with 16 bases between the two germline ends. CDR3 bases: TGTGCCAGTAGTCTAAGACAGCTCGGGCATGGCTACACCTTC. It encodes CASSLRQLGHGYTF.